What follows are 21 T cell receptor beta chains derived from one specimen sequenced in a study of T cell changes during pregnancy in multiple sclerosis (dated by TCRdb to the late 2010s). Libraries were prepared through the immunoSEQ multiplex PCR assay. In its TCRdb copy, this immuneACCESS table keeps in-frame sequences only and misses some clones. Where compared with another copy, unresolved V genes explain less than half of these, and the others have no known cause. The sample contains around 25,000 clones, about nine tenths of them found a single time. Together, the top ten hold approximately 8% of the sample. Source: CD8+ T cells from peripheral blood mononuclear cells, taken in the first trimester of pregnancy. The receptors originated from a female donor in good health, enrolled as a control in a pregnancy study.

V and J are TRBV10-3 and TRBJ2-6; maybe TRBD2 (5 bases). Germline V gene data show CDR1 as ENHRY and CDR2 as SYGVKD. This CDR3 comprises 16 residues. Trimming left V 6 bases short and J 0 bases short, with 12 bases between. This CDR3 is CAIRSGESSGANVLTF. CDR3 DNA: TGTGCCATCAGGTCCGGGGAGAGCTCTGGGGCCAACGTCCTGACTTTC.

This rearrangement joins TRBV9 to TRBJ2-5; 7 bases map to TRBD2. In germline, CDR1 is SGDLS, CDR2 YYNGEE. This CDR3 is 14 amino acids long. Unmatched junction bases numbered 7, after V lost 3 bases and J lost 5 bases. The CDR3 reads CASSATSEWETQYF. The DNA of the CDR3 is TGTGCCAGCAGCGCTACTAGCGAGTGGGAGACCCAGTACTTC.

This chain uses TRBV6-5 with TRBJ1-1, with D maybe TRBD1 (6 bases). The V gene lost 7 bases and the J gene lost 1 base, with 10 bases spanning the gap. The CDR3 contains 13 residues. Looked up from germline, CDR1 is MNHEY and CDR2 is SVGAGI. The CDR3 protein is CASTLTGNTEAFF. The CDR3 nucleotides are TGTGCCAGCACACTGACAGGGAACACTGAAGCTTTCTTT.

V gene TRBV14 combines with J gene TRBJ2-2; 9 nucleotides match TRBD1. V was pared by 4 bases and J by 5 bases, with 11 bases of the junction left unmatched. CDR1 and CDR2 (germline): SGHDN, FVKESK. The CDR3 is made up of 17 amino acids. The CDR3 DNA is TGTGCCAGCAGCCCTTTGACAGGGGGGCCTGGGACCGGGGAGCTGTTTTTT. Its translation: CASSPLTGGPGTGELFF.

The chain uses TRBV5-6 and TRBJ2-1; 9 nucleotides line up with TRBD2. CDR3 length: 14 residues. The trim removed 0 bases at V and 7 bases at J, leaving 2 bases unmatched. Per the germline V gene, CDR1 is SGHDT and CDR2 is YYEEEE. The CDR3 coding sequence is TGTGCCAGCAGCTTGGGACTAGCGGTGAATGAGCAGTTCTTC. Translating it yields CASSLGLAVNEQFF.

The chain couples TRBV28 to TRBJ2-7, with D possibly matching TRBD2 (5 bases). The CDR3 consists of 11 residues. The germline V and J ends were trimmed by 2 bases and 6 bases, with 5 bases remaining between them. Germline V gene data show CDR1 as MDHEN and CDR2 as SYDVKM. CDR3 loop: CASSLGSEQYF. DNA for the CDR3: TGTGCCAGCAGTTTAGGGAGCGAGCAGTACTTC.

CDR3 coding DNA: TGCAGCGTCCCGGGACAGGGGGCCAACTATGGCTACACCTTC. Its protein product is CSVPGQGANYGYTF. The V gene is TRBV29-1, the J gene TRBJ1-2, with 12 bases that match TRBD1. The CDR3 has 14 residues. CDR1 is SQVTM and CDR2 is ANQGSEA in the germline V gene. V lost 6 bases, J lost 2 bases, and 4 bases stayed unmatched.

This clone appeared a few times. The chain employs TRBV5-6 and TRBJ2-2, with 7 bases fitting TRBD2. Germline lookup yields CDR1 SGHDT and CDR2 YYEEEE. V was pared by 3 bases and J by 2 bases, with 1 base of the junction left unmatched. There are 14 residues in the CDR3. The CDR3 loop reads CASSSGLNTGELFF. CDR3 nucleotide sequence: TGTGCCAGCAGCTCGGGACTAAACACCGGGGAGCTGTTTTTT.

The chain carries TRBV4-2 and TRBJ1-1, with 9 bases aligning to TRBD1. The CDR3 is made up of 19 amino acids. V lost 0 bases, J lost 4 bases, and 15 bases stayed unmatched. Germline V gene data show CDR1 as LGHNA and CDR2 as YNFKEQ. In DNA form, the CDR3 reads TGTGCCAGCAGCCAAGATGGGGTCGGGACAGGGCTTTCTGGCACTGAAGCTTTCTTT. Translated, it gives CASSQDGVGTGLSGTEAFF.

The rearrangement uses TRBV13 and TRBJ2-1; unclear D gene. The V gene lost 5 bases and the J gene lost 8 bases, with 10 bases spanning the gap. Per germline, CDR1 PRHDT and CDR2 FYEKMQ (reference sequence). This CDR3 spans 12 amino acids. CDR3: CASSHPPDEQFF. The DNA for the CDR3 is TGTGCCAGCAGCCACCCACCGGATGAGCAGTTCTTC. The whole variable domain, remainder taken from reference TRBV13 and TRBJ2-1, is AAGVIQSPRHLIKEKRETATLKCYPIPRHDTVYWYQQGPGQDPQFLISFYEKMQSDKGSIPDRFSAQQFSDYHSELNMSSLELGDSALYFCASSHPPDEQFFGPGTRLTVL.

The chain links TRBV9 to TRBJ1-3; TRBD1 is a possible D gene (5 bases). The CDR3 consists of 15 residues. The V and J ends lost 4 bases and 0 bases respectively, with 11 bases between them. Germline values: CDR1 SGDLS, CDR2 YYNGEE. Here the CDR3 DNA reads TGTGCCAGCAGCCAGGGCGGGAGCTCTGGAAACACCATATATTTT. As protein: CASSQGGSSGNTIYF.

This clone was detected a few times. The chain employs TRBV19 and TRBJ2-7; no reliable D call. The CDR3 covers 14 residues. Trimming shortened V by 3 bases and J by 5 bases, and 14 bases separated the two germline ends. CDR1 is LNHDA, CDR2 SQIVND, per germline (reference sequence). CDR3 amino acids: CASSIPYSKDEQYF. CDR3 coding DNA: TGTGCCAGTAGTATCCCGTACAGTAAGGACGAGCAGTACTTC.

V is TRBV27 and J is TRBJ1-2; unclear D gene. This CDR3 contains 14 residues. Trimming took 2 bases from V and 0 from J, leaving 7 bases between them. In germline, CDR1 is MNHEY, CDR2 SMNVEV (reference sequence). The CDR3 reads CASSLDKANYGYTF. DNA of the CDR3: TGTGCCAGCAGTTTAGACAAAGCTAACTATGGCTACACCTTC.

The chain uses TRBV4-2 and TRBJ2-2, with 7 positions matching TRBD1. The CDR3 has 18 residues. Losses at the gene ends were 1 base for V and 4 bases for J; bases not matched to a gene: 12. Germline-derived CDR1 and CDR2 are LGHNA and YNFKEQ. CDR3 residues: CASSQAPSTGVITGELFF. CDR3 coding DNA: TGTGCCAGCAGCCAAGCCCCCTCTACAGGGGTAATCACCGGGGAGCTGTTTTTT.

CDR3 residues: CAWSRWVGEDQYF. For the CDR3, the DNA is TGTGCCTGGAGTAGGTGGGTAGGGGAAGATCAGTACTTC. The V call is TRBV30, the J call TRBJ2-7; tentative D call: TRBD1 (5 bases). The CDR3 sequence is 13 residues long. Germline CDR1 reads GTSNPN; CDR2 reads SVGIG (reference sequence). Trimming took 2 bases from V and 10 from J, leaving 18 bases between them.

The V and J genes are TRBV7-9 and TRBJ1-1, with D possibly matching TRBD1 (6 bases). This CDR3 has 13 residues. Germline V gene data show CDR1 as SEHNR and CDR2 as FQNEAQ (reference sequence). V gave up 6 bases and J gave up 5 bases, with 13 bases separating them. The CDR3 loop reads CASSGGKGTEAFF. The CDR3 nucleotides are TGTGCCAGCAGTGGGGGCAAGGGTACTGAAGCTTTCTTT.

By share of the sample, this clone is medium-sized (0.01 to 0.1%). This chain connects TRBV21-1 to TRBJ1-2; the tabulated D call, TRBD1, remains unverified against the DNA. TRBV21-1 is classified as a pseudogene. This CDR3 spans 15 amino acids. In DNA, the CDR3 is TGTGCCAGCAGCAAGTCCGGACAGGGGGACTATGGCTACACCTTC. It specifies CASSKSGQGDYGYTF.

J is TRBJ1-5 and V is TRBV6-5; D remains unclear. There are 13 residues in the CDR3. Per the germline V gene, CDR1 is MNHEY and CDR2 is SVGAGI. Trimming removed 2 bases at V and 6 bases at J, with 8 bases between. In DNA, the CDR3 is TGTGCCAGCAGTTACGGCCCCCGTCAGCCCCAGCATTTT. Amino acids: CASSYGPRQPQHF.

V and J are TRBV25-1 and TRBJ1-6, with D unclear. Germline CDR1 MGHDK, CDR2 SYGVNS. The CDR3 spans 13 residues. V was shortened by 3 bases and J by 10 bases, with 10 bases between the two germline ends. In nucleotides, the CDR3 is TGTGCCAGCAGTGATTGGGAGGGCTCACCCCTCCACTTT. Residues: CASSDWEGSPLHF. Looking up the rest from reference TRBV25-1 and TRBJ1-6 gives the full variable domain: EADIYQTPRYLVIGTGKKITLECSQTMGHDKMYWYQQDPGMELHLIHYSYGVNSTEKGDLSSESTVSRIRTEHFPLTLESARPSHTSQYLCASSDWEGSPLHFGNGTRLTVT.

The gene calls are TRBV7-9 and TRBJ1-1; D might be TRBD1 (5 bases). Germline values: CDR1 SEHNR, CDR2 FQNEAQ (reference sequence). Trimming removed 5 bases at V and 4 bases at J, with 14 bases between. This CDR3 has 14 amino acids. The CDR3 DNA sequence: TGTGCCAGCAGCCCCCGTACTGGGGCCACTGAAGCTTTCTTT. This gives the protein CASSPRTGATEAFF.

This sequence joins TRBV9 and TRBJ1-2; 10 bases are shared with TRBD1. With 0 bases clipped from V and 6 bases from J, the junction kept 5 bases outside the gene matches. This CDR3 has 15 amino acids. Germline assignment: CDR1 SGDLS and CDR2 YYNGEE. Here the CDR3 reads CASSVGGTGANGYTF. CDR3 DNA: TGTGCCAGCAGCGTAGGAGGGACAGGGGCGAATGGCTACACCTTC.